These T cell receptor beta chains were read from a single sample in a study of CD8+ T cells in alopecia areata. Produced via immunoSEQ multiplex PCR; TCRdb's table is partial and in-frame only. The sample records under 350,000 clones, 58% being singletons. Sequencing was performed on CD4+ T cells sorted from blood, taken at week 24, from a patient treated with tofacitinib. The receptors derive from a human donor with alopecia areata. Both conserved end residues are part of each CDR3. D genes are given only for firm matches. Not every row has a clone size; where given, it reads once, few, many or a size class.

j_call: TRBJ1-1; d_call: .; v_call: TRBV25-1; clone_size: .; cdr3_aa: CASSESGYLNTEAFF; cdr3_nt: TGTGCCAGCAGTGAATCAGGTTACTTGAACACTGAAGCTTTCTTT
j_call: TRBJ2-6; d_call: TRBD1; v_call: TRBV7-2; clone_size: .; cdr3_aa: CASSGLGQEDSGANVLTF; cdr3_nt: TGTGCCAGCAGTGGGCTCGGACAGGAAGACTCTGGGGCCAACGTCCTGACTTTC
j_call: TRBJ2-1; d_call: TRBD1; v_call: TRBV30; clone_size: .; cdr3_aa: CAWSHRGDGEQFF; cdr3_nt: TGTGCCTGGAGCCACAGGGGGGACGGTGAGCAGTTCTTC
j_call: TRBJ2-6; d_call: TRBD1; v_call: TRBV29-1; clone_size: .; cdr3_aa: CSVGGTGDPVLTF; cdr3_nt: TGCAGCGTGGGTGGGACAGGGGATCCCGTCCTGACTTTC
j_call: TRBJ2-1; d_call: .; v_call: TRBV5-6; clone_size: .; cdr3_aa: CASSPRWGNEQFF; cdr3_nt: TGTGCCAGCAGCCCCCGGTGGGGGAATGAGCAGTTCTTC
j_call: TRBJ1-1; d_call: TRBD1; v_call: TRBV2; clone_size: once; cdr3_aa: CASSRDRAEAFF; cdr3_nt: TGTGCCAGCAGTCGGGACAGGGCTGAAGCTTTCTTT
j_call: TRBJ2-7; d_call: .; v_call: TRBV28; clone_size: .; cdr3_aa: CASSPHPSTATYEQYF; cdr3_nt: TGTGCCAGCAGTCCACACCCCTCGACAGCTACCTACGAGCAGTACTTC
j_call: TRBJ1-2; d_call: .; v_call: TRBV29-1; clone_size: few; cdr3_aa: CSVVDVGWNGYTF; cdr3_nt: TGCAGCGTTGTCGACGTTGGGTGGAATGGCTACACCTTC
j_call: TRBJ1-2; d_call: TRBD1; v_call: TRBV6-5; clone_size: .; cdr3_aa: CASSFYRGVDYTF; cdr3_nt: TGTGCCAGCAGTTTCTACAGGGGAGTTGACTACACCTTC
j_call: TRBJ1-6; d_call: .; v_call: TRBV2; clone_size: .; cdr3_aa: CASRPTGSNSPLHF; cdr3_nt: TGTGCCAGCAGACCGACGGGCAGTAATTCACCCCTCCACTTT
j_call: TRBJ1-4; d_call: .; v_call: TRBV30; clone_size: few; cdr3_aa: CACLVVSEKLFF; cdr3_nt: TGTGCCTGCCTGGTTGTAAGCGAAAAACTGTTTTTT
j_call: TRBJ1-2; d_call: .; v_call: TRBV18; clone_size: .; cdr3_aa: CASSPTTGHTNYGYTF; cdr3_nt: TGTGCCAGCTCACCAACAACAGGGCATACTAACTATGGCTACACCTTC
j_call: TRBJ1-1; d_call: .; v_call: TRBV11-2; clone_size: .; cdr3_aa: CASSLSGDETEAFF; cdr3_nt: TGTGCCAGCAGCTTGTCGGGGGATGAGACTGAAGCTTTCTTT
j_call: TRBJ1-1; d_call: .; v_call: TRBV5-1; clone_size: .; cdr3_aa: CASSLKMNTEAFF; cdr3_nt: TGCGCCAGCAGCTTAAAGATGAACACTGAAGCTTTCTTT
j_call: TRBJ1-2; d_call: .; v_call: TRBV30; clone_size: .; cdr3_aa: CAYRLAGYTF; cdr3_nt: TGTGCCTACAGGTTGGCAGGCTACACCTTC
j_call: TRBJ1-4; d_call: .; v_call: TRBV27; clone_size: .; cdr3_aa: CASSKTAPRNEKLFF; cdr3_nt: TGTGCCAGCAGTAAAACCGCCCCCCGTAATGAAAAACTGTTTTTT
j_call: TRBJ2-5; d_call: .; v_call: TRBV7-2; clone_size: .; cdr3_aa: CASSPTTGTAKETQYF; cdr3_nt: TGTGCCAGCAGCCCCACGACCGGGACGGCGAAAGAGACCCAGTACTTC
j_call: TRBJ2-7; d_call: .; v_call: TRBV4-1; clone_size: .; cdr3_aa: CASSLERSYEQYF; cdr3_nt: TGCGCCAGCAGCCTTGAGCGTTCCTACGAGCAGTACTTC
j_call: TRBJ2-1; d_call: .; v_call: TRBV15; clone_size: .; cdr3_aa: CATGLPPYNEQFF; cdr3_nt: TGTGCCACCGGCCTACCTCCCTACAATGAGCAGTTCTTC
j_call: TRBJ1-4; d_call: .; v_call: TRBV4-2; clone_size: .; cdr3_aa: CASSAMEVGKLFF; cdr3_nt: TGTGCCAGCAGCGCAATGGAGGTGGGAAAACTGTTTTTT
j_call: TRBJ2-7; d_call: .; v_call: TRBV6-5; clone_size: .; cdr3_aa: CASSYSRSFGEQYF; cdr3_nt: TGTGCCAGCAGTTACTCTCGGTCCTTCGGGGAGCAGTACTTC
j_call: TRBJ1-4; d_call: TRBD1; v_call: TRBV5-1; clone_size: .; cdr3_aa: CASSSTGQGGADKLFF; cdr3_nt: TGCGCCAGCAGCTCCACCGGACAGGGAGGCGCAGACAAACTGTTTTTT
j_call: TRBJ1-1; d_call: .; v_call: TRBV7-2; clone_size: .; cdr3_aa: CASSLAEGVEAFF; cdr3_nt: TGTGCCAGCAGCTTAGCGGAAGGGGTTGAAGCTTTCTTT
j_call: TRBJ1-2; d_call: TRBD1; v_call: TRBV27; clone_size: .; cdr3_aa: CASSSALTTGGQYGYTF; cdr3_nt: TGTGCCAGCAGTTCAGCATTGACGACAGGGGGCCAATATGGCTACACCTTC
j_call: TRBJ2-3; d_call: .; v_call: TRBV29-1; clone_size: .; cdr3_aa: CSAGDTQYF; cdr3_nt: TGCAGCGCTGGAGATACGCAGTATTTT
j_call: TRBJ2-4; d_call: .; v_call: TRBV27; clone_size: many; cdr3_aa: CASSFSGLGIQYF; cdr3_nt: TGTGCCAGCAGTTTTTCTGGGTTGGGCATTCAGTACTTC
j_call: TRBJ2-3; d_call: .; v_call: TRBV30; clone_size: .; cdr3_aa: CAWRFLGTDTQYF; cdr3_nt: TGTGCCTGGAGGTTTTTGGGGACAGATACGCAGTATTTT
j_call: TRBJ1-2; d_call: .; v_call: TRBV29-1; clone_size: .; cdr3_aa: CSVRGYGYTF; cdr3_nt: TGCAGCGTCCGAGGGTATGGCTACACCTTC
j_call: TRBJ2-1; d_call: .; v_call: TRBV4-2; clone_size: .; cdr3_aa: CASSQSVYNEQFF; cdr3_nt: TGTGCCAGCAGCCAATCAGTTTACAATGAGCAGTTCTTC
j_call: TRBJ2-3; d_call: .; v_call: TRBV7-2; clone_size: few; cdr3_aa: CASSLLQLRGSTDTQYF; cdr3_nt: TGTGCCAGCAGCTTACTCCAACTGCGGGGTAGCACAGATACGCAGTATTTT
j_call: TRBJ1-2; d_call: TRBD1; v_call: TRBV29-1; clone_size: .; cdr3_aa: CSVLSSGQGYGYTF; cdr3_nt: TGCAGCGTCCTCTCTTCCGGACAGGGCTATGGCTACACCTTC
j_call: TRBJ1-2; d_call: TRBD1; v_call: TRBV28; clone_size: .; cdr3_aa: CASSSGQARNGYTF; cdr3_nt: TGTGCCAGCAGTTCGGGACAGGCTAGGAATGGCTACACCTTC
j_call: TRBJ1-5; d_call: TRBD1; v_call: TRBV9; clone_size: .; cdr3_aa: CASSGGQGSQPQHF; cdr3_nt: TGTGCCAGCAGCGGAGGACAGGGAAGTCAGCCCCAGCATTTT
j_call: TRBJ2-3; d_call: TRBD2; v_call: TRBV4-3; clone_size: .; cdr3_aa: CASSQAAGGPDTQYF; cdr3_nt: TGCGCCAGCAGCCAAGCAGCGGGGGGGCCCGATACGCAGTATTTT
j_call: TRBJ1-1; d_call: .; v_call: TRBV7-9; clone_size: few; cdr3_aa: CASSPGAEAFF; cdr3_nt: TGTGCCAGCAGCCCCGGGGCTGAAGCTTTCTTT
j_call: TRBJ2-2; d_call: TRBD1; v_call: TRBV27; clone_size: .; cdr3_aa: CASSLRQGAGELFF; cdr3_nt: TGTGCCAGCAGTTTAAGGCAGGGGGCCGGGGAGCTGTTTTTT
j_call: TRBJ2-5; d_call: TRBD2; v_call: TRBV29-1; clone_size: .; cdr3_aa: CSVAWGGGETQYF; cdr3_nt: TGCAGCGTTGCATGGGGGGGAGGAGAGACCCAGTACTTC
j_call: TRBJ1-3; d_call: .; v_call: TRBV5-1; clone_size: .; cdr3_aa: CASSLDYSGNTIYF; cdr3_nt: TGCGCCAGCAGCTTGGACTACTCTGGAAACACCATATATTTT
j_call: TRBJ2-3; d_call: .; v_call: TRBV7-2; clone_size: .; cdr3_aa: CASSWRQSTDTQYF; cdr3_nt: TGTGCCAGCAGCTGGAGGCAGTCCACAGATACGCAGTATTTT
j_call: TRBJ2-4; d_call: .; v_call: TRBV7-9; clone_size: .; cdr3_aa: CASSFGDIQYF; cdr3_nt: TGTGCCAGCAGCTTTGGGGACATTCAGTACTTC
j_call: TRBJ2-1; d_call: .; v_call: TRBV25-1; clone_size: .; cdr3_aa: CASETTRMTYNEQFF; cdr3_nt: TGTGCCAGCGAGACGACTAGAATGACCTACAATGAGCAGTTCTTC
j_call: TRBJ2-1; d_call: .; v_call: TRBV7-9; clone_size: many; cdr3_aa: CASSLALTRRNEQFF; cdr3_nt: TGTGCCAGCAGCTTAGCGCTCACTAGGAGGAATGAGCAGTTCTTC
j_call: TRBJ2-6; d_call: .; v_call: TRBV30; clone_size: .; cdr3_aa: CAWSVFVQGTFSGANVLTF; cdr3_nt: TGTGCCTGGAGTGTATTTGTGCAGGGGACATTCTCTGGGGCCAACGTCCTGACTTTC
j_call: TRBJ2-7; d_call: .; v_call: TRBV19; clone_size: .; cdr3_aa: CAGPASYEQYF; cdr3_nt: TGTGCAGGGCCGGCGTCCTACGAGCAGTACTTC
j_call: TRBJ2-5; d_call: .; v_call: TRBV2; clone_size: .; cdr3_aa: CASRNQGTETQYF; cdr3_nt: TGTGCCAGCAGGAACCAGGGGACGGAGACCCAGTACTTC
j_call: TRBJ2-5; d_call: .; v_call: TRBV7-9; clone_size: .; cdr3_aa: CASSPARTEETQYF; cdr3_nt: TGTGCCAGCAGCCCTGCCCGGACGGAAGAGACCCAGTACTTC
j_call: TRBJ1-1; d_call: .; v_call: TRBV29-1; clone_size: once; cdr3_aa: CSARGWNTEAFF; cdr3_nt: TGCAGCGCCCGGGGGTGGAACACTGAAGCTTTCTTT
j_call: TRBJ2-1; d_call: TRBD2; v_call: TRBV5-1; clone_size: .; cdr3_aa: CASSRASGGNEQFF; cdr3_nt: TGCGCCAGCAGCCGGGCTAGCGGAGGCAATGAGCAGTTCTTC
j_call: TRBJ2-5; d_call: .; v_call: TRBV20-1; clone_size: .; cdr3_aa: CSAVGETQYF; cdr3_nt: TGCAGTGCCGTCGGGGAGACCCAGTACTTC
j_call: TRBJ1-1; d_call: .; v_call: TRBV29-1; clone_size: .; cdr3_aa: CSVGLAENTEAFF; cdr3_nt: TGCAGCGTTGGCCTGGCAGAGAACACTGAAGCTTTCTTT
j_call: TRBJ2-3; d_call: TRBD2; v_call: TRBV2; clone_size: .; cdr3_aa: CASSPQRGSTDTQYF; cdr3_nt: TGTGCCAGCAGTCCCCAGCGGGGGAGCACAGATACGCAGTATTTT